This entry describes one T cell receptor (beta chain). A read error is possible here, since a much larger clone lies one base away. This specimen includes other DNA sequences encoding the same CDR3. This CDR3 is built from 15 residues. V was clipped by 5 bases and J by 0 bases; unmatched bases: 3. Looked up from germline, CDR1 is LNHDA and CDR2 is SQIVND (reference sequence). The protocol was immunoSEQ multiplex PCR, while the TCRdb copy is restricted to in-frame clones and leaves out a portion. The table records about 370,000 clones, roughly 90% of them present only once. This specimen comes from a study of blood T cell repertoires in COVID-19. Study-wide background: Specimens from acute and convalescent COVID-19 originated in the United States, Italy and Spain.

Specimen: PBMCs or T cells enriched from blood (not recorded which). The genes are TRBV19 and TRBJ2-1; 8 bases fit TRBD1. The TCR was taken from a middle-aged woman who had been exposed to COVID-19. DNA of the CDR3: TGTGCCAGTAGTCCAGACAGGGGCTCCTACAATGAGCAGTTCTTC. It is translated as CASSPDRGSYNEQFF.